Listed below are T cell receptor gamma chains from one sample, sequenced in a study of intestinal T cells in coeliac disease. TCRdb re-called the multiplex PCR reads via CATT. The sample yields more than 200 gamma-chain clones, 55% to 65% seen once. The source material was a duodenal biopsy. The source is a human donor who served as a control with a normal duodenal biopsy, not a healthy volunteer. Both conserved end residues are part of each CDR3. Some rows mark clone size as missing; the rest say once, few, many or name a class of expanded clone.

>TRGV4|TRGJ1/TRGJ2|.
TGTGCACCTGGGACGAAACATTATAAGAAACTCTTT
CAPGTKHYKKLF
>TRGV4|TRGJP1|once
TGTGCCACCTGGGATGGGAGTACCACTGGTTGGTTCAAGATATTT
CATWDGSTTGWFKIF
>TRGV10|TRGJP1|.
TGTGCTGCGTGGGATTCCTTTCCCCCCCCCACTGGTTGGTTCAAGATATTT
CAAWDSFPPPTGWFKIF
>TRGV3|TRGJ1/TRGJ2|.
TGTGCCACCTGGGACAGGCCTCATTATAAGAAACTCTTT
CATWDRPHYKKLF
>TRGV4|TRGJ1/TRGJ2|.
TGTGCCACCTGGGATGACGGGGGCCATTATTATTATAAGAAACTCTTT
CATWDDGGHYYYKKLF
>TRGV4|TRGJ1/TRGJ2|.
TGTGCCACCTTGGGATTTTATTATAAGAAACTCTTT
CATLGFYYKKLF
>TRGV10|TRGJ1/TRGJ2|.
TGTGCTGCGTGGGCCAAAAAGGGTTATTATAAGAAACTCTTT
CAAWAKKGYYKKLF
>TRGV10|TRGJ1/TRGJ2|once
TGTGCTGCGTGGGATTTGGAATATAAGAAACTCTTT
CAAWDLEYKKLF
>TRGV4|TRGJP1|.
TGTGCCACCTGGGCTTACCCCACTGGTTGGTTCAAGATATTT
CATWAYPTGWFKIF
>TRGV11|TRGJ1/TRGJ2|.
TGTGCCTGCTGGATTGAGGCCCGGGGGGAGAAACTCTTT
CACWIEARGEKLF
>TRGV9|TRGJ1/TRGJ2|once
TGTGCCTTGTGGGAGGTGTGGGCTTATAAGAAACTCTTT
CALWEVWAYKKLF
>TRGV10|TRGJ1/TRGJ2|.
TGTGCTGCGTGGGATTTGGATAAGAAACTCTTT
CAAWDLDKKLF
>TRGV9|TRGJP|.
TGTGCCTTGTGGGAGGCTCCGAGTTGGGCAAAAAAGGTGTTC
CALWEAPSWAKKVF
>TRGV9|TRGJ1/TRGJ2|.
TGTGCCTTGTGGGAGCCAGCCCGAATTACTTATAAGAAACTCTTT
CALWEPARITYKKLF
>TRGV2|TRGJ1/TRGJ2|.
TGTGCACCTGGGACGGGCCAAACGAACAGGGTTTGGAAACTCTTT
CAPGTGQTNRVWKLF
>TRGV9|TRGJP1|hyperexpanded
TGTGCCTTGTCTGGTTGGTTCAAGATATTT
CALSGWFKIF
>TRGV8|TRGJP1|.
TGTGCCCGCCTGGGATCAGGGACCACTGGTTGGTTCAAGATATTT
CARLGSGTTGWFKIF
>TRGV10|TRGJP1|hyperexpanded
TGTGCTGCGTGGGATCCCCTCACTGGTTGGTTCAAGATATTT
CAAWDPLTGWFKIF
>TRGV4|TRGJP1|.
TGTGCCACCTGGGATGGGATACCCACTGGTTGGTTCAAGATATTT
CATWDGIPTGWFKIF
>TRGV5|TRGJ1/TRGJ2|large
TGTGCCACCTGGGACAGGGCTGGCAAGAAACTCTTT
CATWDRAGKKLF
>TRGV10|TRGJ1/TRGJ2|.
TGTGCTGCGTGGAAAACGGGGGGGAAACTCTTT
CAAWKTGGKLF
>TRGV4|TRGJ1/TRGJ2|.
TGTGCCACCTGGGGATTTTATTATAAGAAACTCTTT
CATWGFYYKKLF
>TRGV11|TRGJ1/TRGJ2|.
.
CTTVPAGLGPGGRKLF
>TRGV10|TRGJP1|.
TGTGCTGCGTGCGGAGTGTCCTCCGTGGTTGTCAAGATATTT
CAACGVSSVVVKIF
>TRGV5|TRGJ1/TRGJ2|few
TGTGCCCACCTGGGACAGGCTGGCAAGAAACTCTTT
CAHLGQAGKKLF
>TRGV10|TRGJP1|.
TGTGCCTGCGTGGGTTGGTTCAAGATATTT
CACVGWFKIF
>TRGV2|TRGJP2|.
TGTGCCACCTGGGGCAAAGTAAATGATTGGATCAAGACGTTT
CATWGKVNDWIKTF
>TRGV4|TRGJP1|.
TGTGCCACCTGGGATTGGGATACCACTGGTTGGTTCAAGATATTT
CATWDWDTTGWFKIF
>TRGV4|TRGJ1/TRGJ2|.
TGTGCCACCTGGGATGTTTTCTTCTTTGGTTATAAGAAACTCTTT
CATWDVFFFGYKKLF
>TRGV2|TRGJ1/TRGJ2|.
TGTGCCACCTGGGACGGGCCAAACGAACAGGGGTTTGGGAAACTCTTT
CATWDGPNEQGFGKLF
>TRGV11|TRGJ1/TRGJ2|.
TGTGCCTGCTGGATTAGGCCCGGGGGGAGGAAACTCTTT
CACWIRPGGRKLF
>TRGV8|TRGJP1|.
TGTGCACCTCGGAGGTCAGGGACCACTGGTTGGTTCAAGATATTT
CAPRRSGTTGWFKIF
>TRGV5|TRGJ1/TRGJ2|.
TGTGCCACCTGGGACGAGGCTGGCAAGAAACTCTTT
CATWDEAGKKLF
>TRGV10|TRGJ1/TRGJ2|few
TGTGCTGCGTGGGCCTCCTTATTATTTTATAAGAAACTCTTT
CAAWASLLFYKKLF
>TRGV2|TRGJP2|.
TGTGCCCACCTGGGATTAAGTAGTGATTGGATCAAGACGTTT
CAHLGLSSDWIKTF
>TRGV10|TRGJP1|.
TGTGCTGACGTGGGATTAAGGAAATATACCACTGGTTGGTTCAAGATATTT
CADVGLRKYTTGWFKIF
>TRGV8|TRGJP2|.
TGTGCCACCTGGGATAGTCGCAGTGATTGGATCAAGACGTTT
CATWDSRSDWIKTF
>TRGV5|TRGJ1/TRGJ2|.
TGTGCCACCTGGGACAGGCTGGCAAAGAAACTCTTT
CATWDRLAKKLF
>TRGV2|TRGJ1/TRGJ2|few
TGTGCCACCTGGGACGGCCAAACGAACAGGGTTTGGAAACTCTTT
CATWDGQTNRVWKLF
>TRGV10|TRGJ1/TRGJ2|.
TGTGCTGCGTGGGCCAAAAGGGTTATTATAAAGAAACTCTTT
CAAWAKRVIIKKLF
>TRGV11|TRGJP1|.
TGTGCCTGCTGGATTAGATATACCACTGGTTGGTTCAAGATATTT
CACWIRYTTGWFKIF
>TRGV10|TRGJP1|.
TGTGCTGCGTGGGTCGTGTACAAGATATTT
CAAWVVYKIF
>TRGV11|TRGJ1/TRGJ2|.
TGTGCCTGCTGGATTAGCCCGAAAGGTTATAAGAAACTCTTT
CACWISPKGYKKLF
>TRGV4|TRGJ1/TRGJ2|.
TGTGCCACCTGGGATGACGGGGCCATTATTCATTATAAGAAACTCTTT
CATWDDGAIIHYKKLF
>TRGV10|TRGJP1|few
TGTGCTGCGTTGGGTTGGTTCAAGATATTT
CAALGWFKIF
>TRGV8|TRGJP1|.
TGTGCCACCTGGGATCCAGGGACCACTGGTTGGTTCAAGATATTT
CATWDPGTTGWFKIF
>TRGV10|TRGJP1|.
TGTGCCTGCGTGGGATTAGGGAAATATACCACTGGTTGGTTCAAGATATTT
CACVGLGKYTTGWFKIF
>TRGV11|TRGJ1/TRGJ2|once
TGTGCCTGCTGGATTAGCCCGGGGGAGAAACTCTTT
CACWISPGEKLF
>TRGV10|TRGJ1/TRGJ2|.
TGTGCTGCGTGGGATTATGACCCCAAAGGAGTAAGGAAACTCTTT
CAAWDYDPKGVRKLF
>TRGV5|TRGJP1|.
TGTGCCACCTGGGACTTCTCCTGTTGGTTCAAGATATTT
CATWDFSCWFKIF
>TRGV5|TRGJP1|.
TGTGCCACCTGGACTTCTCCCTGTTGGTTCAAGATATTT
CATWTSPCWFKIF
>TRGV10|TRGJP1|.
TGTGCTGCGTGGGATACCTCGGTTTCAAGGTTCAAGATATTT
CAAWDTSVSRFKIF
>TRGV10|TRGJ1/TRGJ2|large
TGTGCCGCGTGGGATTGTGGGCTCTTT
CAAWDCGLF
>TRGV10|TRGJP1|.
TGTGCTGCGTGCGGAGTGCCCACTGGTTGGTTCAAGATATTT
CAACGVPTGWFKIF
>TRGV4|TRGJ1/TRGJ2|.
TGTGCCACCTGGGACGAAACTTATAAGAAACTCTTT
CATWDETYKKLF
>TRGV2|TRGJ1/TRGJ2|.
TGTGCCACCTGGGACGGGCCAAACGAACAGGGGTTTTGGAAACTCTTT
CATWDGPNEQGFWKLF
>TRGV5|TRGJP1|.
TGTGCCAACCTGGGACTTCTCCCTGGTGGGTTCAAGATATTT
CANLGLLPGGFKIF
>TRGV4|TRGJ1/TRGJ2|hyperexpanded
TGTGCCACCTGGGATTATAAGAAACTCTTT
CATWDYKKLF